A selection of T cell receptor beta chains follows, all from one sample in a study of CD8 T cells in Susac syndrome. TCRdb redid the calling of the immunoSEQ multiplex PCR reads with MiXCR, one entry per CDR3 protein. The table has tens of thousands of distinct CDR3 sequences, approximately 93% seen once. The sample taken for sequencing was CD8+ T cells from PBMCs. The receptors derive from a human donor in good health. Both conserved end residues are part of each CDR3. Each record gives: J gene, V gene, CDR3 protein.

TRBJ2-2,TRBV4-1,CASSLLDIDTGEPFF
TRBJ2-1,TRBV12-3/TRBV12-4,CASSFVQDEQFF
TRBJ2-7,TRBV7-9,CASTWDGYEQYF
TRBJ1-1,TRBV29-1,CSVNRGHTEAFF
TRBJ2-3,TRBV13,CASSSLDRGTDTQYF
TRBJ2-2,TRBV6-2/TRBV6-3,CASRYSGLADYAGELFF
TRBJ2-7,TRBV28,CASSFADGSSYEQYF
TRBJ2-7,TRBV19,CASSSSSGAYEQYF
TRBJ2-1,TRBV28,CASSFLVIEQFF
TRBJ2-1,TRBV29-1,CSAASPLAGSYNEQFF
TRBJ1-4,TRBV29-1,CSVLQAATNEKLFF
TRBJ2-7,TRBV20-1,CSASPPGPSSYEQYF
TRBJ2-7,TRBV27,CASQGLAGGPIEQYF
TRBJ2-5,TRBV7-9,CASSPLWGEGAGETQYF
TRBJ2-7,TRBV20-1,CSARGRALGYEQYF
TRBJ2-7,TRBV3-1,CASSLPGLAGDEQYF
TRBJ2-1,TRBV12-3/TRBV12-4,CASSLGTTYNEQFF
TRBJ1-1,TRBV9,CASSEGQGALGAFF
TRBJ2-7,TRBV6-6,CASSYWGRDEQYF
TRBJ2-7,TRBV14,CASSQDTGRHEQYF
TRBJ2-1,TRBV2,CASRAALGTLGSDEQFF
TRBJ1-1,TRBV5-6,CASSLGSVNTEAFF
TRBJ2-1,TRBV4-1,CASGDFNEQFF
TRBJ2-1,TRBV27,CASSSGTSGVNEQFF
TRBJ2-1,TRBV10-3,CAIAKGPIDGNEQFF
TRBJ2-5,TRBV13,CASSLAGTLQETQYF
TRBJ1-1,TRBV24-1,CATRGQLRPEAFF
TRBJ2-4,TRBV29-1,CSVESSGSLNIQYF
TRBJ1-1,TRBV28,CASRRTEAFF
TRBJ2-2,TRBV28,CASSLSGGVTGELFF
TRBJ2-7,TRBV9,CASSGGARYEQYF
TRBJ2-1,TRBV5-6,CASSLLPGAYNEQFF
TRBJ2-3,TRBV29-1,CSVQIWAGVGTDTQYF
TRBJ1-1,TRBV23-1,CASRDRVQRSEAFF
TRBJ2-5,TRBV4-1,CASSQEPGLLKETQYF
TRBJ2-1,TRBV5-6,CASSLESSVIQFF
TRBJ2-5,TRBV3-1,CASSQPTGYQETQYF
TRBJ2-1,TRBV19,CASSRLPTDEQFF
TRBJ1-1,TRBV28,CTSSFTPQGADTEAFF
TRBJ2-5,TRBV19,CASSMSKETQYF